These 5 T cell receptor beta chains were all obtained from the same sample, sequenced in a study of neurological immune-mediated disorders (dated 2019 in TCRdb). The protocol used for the library was 5' RACE. Instrument on record: Illumina HiSeq 2500. TCRdb itself trimmed the public reads at Q25 with fastp, ran MiXCR and retained productive beta chains. One record per CDR3 amino acid sequence lists the most common genes and DNA. The sample contains 10,000 or so distinct CDR3 sequences, about 22% of them found a single time. In total, the top ten clones hold roughly 13% of the sample. Material for sequencing was CD8+ T cells from blood. The receptors derive from a woman between 35 and 50 years old with multiple sclerosis.

This clonotype has a count of ten or more. The CDR3 nucleotides read TGTGCCAGCAGTTACTCGGTAATGAACACTGAAGCTTTCTTT. Amino acid sequence: CASSYSVMNTEAFF. The chain carries TRBV6-6 and TRBJ1-1, with D hard to call. The CDR3 length is 14 residues. CDR1 MNHNY and CDR2 SVGAGI come from the germline V gene (reference sequence). V was clipped by 0 bases and J by 0 bases, with 5 bases between them.

Ten or more counts support this clonotype. The V call is TRBV9, the J call TRBJ2-1, with 10 bases fitting TRBD2. Germline V gene data show CDR1 as SGDLS and CDR2 as YYNGEE. Germline trimming cut 0 bases from V and 8 bases from J; bases unmatched to any gene: 5. The CDR3 covers 15 residues. CDR3 loop: CASSVALAGADEQFF. In DNA, the CDR3 is TGTGCCAGCAGCGTAGCTCTAGCGGGGGCGGATGAGCAGTTCTTC.

This clonotype was seen many times. The gene calls are TRBV20-1 and TRBJ2-7, with D perhaps matching TRBD1 (5 bases). V lost 5 bases to trimming and J lost 2 bases, with 13 bases between them. CDR3 length: 13 residues. Germline V gene sequence: CDR1 DFQATT, CDR2 SNEGSKA (reference sequence). CDR3 DNA sequence: TGCAGTGCTTCCCAGACAGCTCCCTACGAGCAGTACTTC. It encodes CSASQTAPYEQYF.

By its share, this clonotype is medium-sized. The chain is built from TRBV5-1 and TRBJ2-1; D might be TRBD1 or TRBD2, each matching 5 bases. This CDR3 comprises 15 residues. In germline, CDR1 is SGHRS, CDR2 YFSETQ. Trimming took 5 bases from V and 0 from J, leaving 12 bases between them. The CDR3 protein is CASRRGPSSYNEQFF. In nucleotides, the CDR3 is TGCGCCAGCAGGAGGGGCCCGAGCTCCTACAATGAGCAGTTCTTC.

This clonotype is termed medium-sized. V and J are TRBV10-3 and TRBJ2-7; D is possibly TRBD1 or TRBD2 (5 bases each). The CDR3 is 14 amino acids. Germline CDR1 and CDR2: ENHRY and SYGVKD. V lost 4 bases to trimming and J lost 5 bases, with 15 bases between them. The CDR3 nucleotides are TGTGCCATCAGTGTTGGGGACCAGATTAACGAGCAGTACTTC. Translating gives CAISVGDQINEQYF.